A selection of T cell receptor beta chains follows, all from one sample in a study of response to subunit inactivated influenza vaccine. MiXCR, run by TCRdb on the RT-PCR reads, gives a single entry per CDR3 protein. This repertoire shows hundreds of thousands of distinct CDR3 sequences, 15% to 19% found once; its top ten account for 9.5% to 13%. The sample in question was PBMCs from blood, obtained about 12 days after vaccination. The receptors come from a man aged 45-65 years who received an inactivated influenza vaccine. Each CDR3 is given with its conserved first and last residue.

CDR3 protein	V gene
CASRETASSYEQYF	TRBV12-3/TRBV12-4
CSGWGQGNHYGYTF	TRBV20-1
CASSQVSNTGELFF	TRBV4-1
CASSYQDTEAFF	TRBV6-6
CASSVDPAGAYNEQFF	TRBV9
CASSLKGYSNQCQHF	TRBV28
CASSLTGTAFYEQYF	TRBV12-3/TRBV12-4
CASSQDRGGELFF	TRBV4-1
CASSRLPTSGSVANEQFF	TRBV6-2/TRBV6-3
CANPQGQDSYEQYF	TRBV21-1
CASSLGQAWQFF	TRBV7-9
CASRKTGEETQYF	TRBV6-2/TRBV6-3
CSAPGSPNEQFF	TRBV29-1
CASRLTSGSEKLFF	TRBV19
CASSLFIKGTGELFF	TRBV7-2
CASSWETGTVEQYF	TRBV5-5
CASIPLLGQGAYEQYF	TRBV28
CASSQMVDEQFF	TRBV3-1
CASSQDVQRTNEKLFF	TRBV4-3
CATNPTGGNEQFF	TRBV24-1
CASSQDHGQQETQYF	TRBV3-1
CASSPGLAVTYEQYF	TRBV7-8
CASSTRQGKETQYF	TRBV28
CASSPSRMGGYGYTF	TRBV5-1
CSVAGGRGYEQYF	TRBV29-1
CASNFQGADTEAFF	TRBV2
CATSAGNYGYTF	TRBV24-1
CASSPQGTTYEQYF	TRBV27
CASSIYRGNTEAFF	TRBV7-2
CASSASGEATQYF	TRBV5-1
CASTFNLRGAGELFF	TRBV12-3/TRBV12-4